Reported below is one TCR beta chain. Its antigen is undetermined. TCRdb re-called the 5' RACE reads with MiXCR, one entry per CDR3 protein. The table lists about 560,000 distinct CDR3 sequences, around a sixth of them singletons. This sample stems from a study of T-cell memory formation after mild COVID-19. Study background: TCR clusters were mostly donor specific. Study-level findings and limits: CD8+ contracting clones occupied EMRA, while CD4+ ones occupied mainly CM and EM. CD4/CD8 balance characterized clones contracting day 15 to 85, and CD4+ skew characterized later expanders.

The CDR3 extends over 17 amino acids. The germline V gene encodes CDR1 SGHVS and CDR2 FNYEAQ. After removal of 1 base from V and 5 bases from J, the junction contained 11 bases not matched to a gene. The V call is TRBV7-6, the J call TRBJ2-5; 9 bases are a match to TRBD2. The sequence derives from an adult woman who had mild COVID-19 (a few samples of this study predate the infection). Cell type and time point are not known. The sequenced material came from PBMCs or a T cell subset sorted from them (not recorded which). The CDR3 loop reads CASSLVGSGGTGETQYF. The CDR3 coding sequence is TGTGCCAGCAGCTTAGTGGGTAGCGGGGGAACGGGGGAGACCCAGTACTTC.